This TCR beta chain was sequenced during a study of blood T cell repertoires in COVID-19. TCRdb's copy holds only in-frame clones and misses some; the assay was immunoSEQ multiplex PCR. The sample has around 330,000 clones; about 91% are singletons. From germline, CDR1 is MDHEN and CDR2 SYDVKM. CDR3 length equals 13 residues. Trimming stripped 11 bases from V and 4 bases from J, with 15 bases between. The sequence came from a woman under 40 with COVID-19, enrolled during active disease. The J gene is TRBJ1-3, the V gene TRBV28; D ambiguous. Sequencing was performed on peripheral blood. The DNA of the CDR3 is TGTGCCTCCGCGGGGTTTCCGGGAAACACCATATATTTT. As protein: CASAGFPGNTIYF.